This paragraph reports one TCR beta chain. Which antigen it targets is not known. The input lacks base qualities; no much larger clone sits a single base away. CD8 naive samples were CD45RO-negative cells positively selected for CCR7, giving a CD45RA+CCR7+ population that excluded TemRA cells. The donors were healthy, HIV-negative adults who had no recently reported acute infections or vaccinations. All donors were Caucasian adults living in Nashville, Tennessee, USA. Blood was obtained by leukapheresis, after which PBMCs were separated by Ficoll-Histopaque density gradient centrifugation and cryopreserved in liquid nitrogen vapor phase. Analytical flow cytometry was used to check the purity and quantity of every magnetically sorted T cell population. Genomic DNA was isolated from each sorted fraction and quantified by UV absorbance on a Nanodrop 2000c. This record comes from a study of shared clonotypes between healthy human individuals (TCRdb year 2020). Broadly, across the study: The cohort comprised two women and a few men aged 18 to 49 years. To estimate repertoire size and how much clonotypes are shared between individuals, the study performed deep sequencing of blood TCR repertoires from 4 to 6 healthy adults. Different laboratories and diverse techniques were used to prepare libraries and sequence TCR repertoires, to increase sequencing depth and limit assay-specific biases. Leukapheresis yielded between about 0.94 and 10 billion PBMCs per donor. For each donor, CD4 naive and CD4 memory were each run on three plates, CD8 naive on two plates, and CD8 memory on one plate. General conclusions and limits of the study: Sampling was restricted to blood, and TCR repertoires in tissues likely differ from the TCR repertoires found in blood. Higher generation probabilities were observed for clonotypes shared by all four sorted-subset donors than for non-shared clonotypes. Based on pairwise subsampling, the degree of clonotype sharing among donors was expected to be affected by sequencing depth. Because the study included only a small number of donors, the genetic and exposure-history diversity represented was limited. Incomplete sequencing was indicated by rarefaction of sorted-subset datasets, despite the large sequencing depth. Sharing across a few donors was observed for 4.5% to 6.5% of naive CD4, 3.5% of naive CD8, around 2.5% of memory CD4, and less than 0.45% of memory CD8 clonotypes. Naive subsets generally had larger estimated clonotype richness than memory subsets did.

Counted from cysteine to phenylalanine, this CDR3 has 14 amino acids. Only CDR3 DNA remains: 42 bases, in frame from the first base. The germline ends are 9 bases apart after V is trimmed by 3 bases and J by 0 bases. The germline V gene (reference sequence) yields LNHNV for CDR1 and YYDKDF for CDR2. TCR CDR3 regions were amplified from genomic DNA by multiplex PCR using the deep immunoSEQ assay. For each cell subset, the extracted genomic DNA was distributed evenly across all wells of several immunoSEQ 96-well plates, and each plate served as one replicate. Each replicate PCR for sorted subsets received about 210 ng genomic DNA, equal to about 30,000 T cell genomes. The purified libraries were quantified using a Qubit 3.0 fluorometer, sized with a Bioanalyzer 2100, and then quantified again using the KAPA Library Quantification kit. Every immunoSEQ 96-well plate was sequenced on a dedicated single-read 150-cycle Illumina NextSeq 550 flow cell. As for how the authors treated the data: The immunoSEQ output contained only junctional sequences without quality scores, so filtering could not match that applied to full-length reads. To assign V/J genes and CDR3, sequences were annotated against IMGT germline references using PyIR, a Python wrapper for IgBLAST v1.9. Reads with weak V/J assignments (E-value above 1e-6), missing CDR3, stop codons, out-of-frame junctions, or ambiguous translated residues were removed. V3J clonotypes were defined as sequences sharing the same inferred V gene, J gene, and CDR3 amino acid sequence. Percentage overlap between repertoires was calculated by dividing the number of shared unique clonotypes by the size of the smaller repertoire. Three approaches were used to assess repertoire richness: RTK rarefaction, the Chao1 estimator, and Recon v2.1 estimates of unobserved clonotypes. OLGA was used to compute generation probabilities for all TCRbeta clonotypes that the gDNA method yielded from four donors. TCRdb took this table from immuneACCESS and kept in-frame rearrangements with V and J called. Such tables lack part of the clones; where checked against another copy, unresolved V genes explain under half of the gap, and the rest is unexplained. That table is the source of V, J and clone size, and D and trimming were worked out from the DNA. For this sample there are roughly 650,000 clones; about 95% appear just once. Less than 0.12% of the sample is in the top ten clones.

Sequences were obtained from naive CD8+ T cells sorted from blood. This sample's cell subset or site label indicates: CD45RA+CCR7+. Recombination linked TRBV15 to TRBJ2-7, and the D gene may be TRBD2, 5 bases matching. The origin of this receptor is a woman aged 30 to 39 in good health. The DNA sequence is TGTGCCACCAGCAGCCTCACTAGCTCCTACGAGCAGTACTTC. It is translated as CATSSLTSSYEQYF.